This T cell receptor (beta chain) appears in the sequencing data of a study of regulatory T cells. Broader study findings: Patient CD8+ T cells trended nonsignificantly toward lower Shannon entropy than control CD8+ cells. Patient repertoires had restricted TRB V-J pairs and skewed V and J usage, most in Tregs.

Amplification used 52 TRBV primers and 13 TRBJ primers. Measured with immunoSEQ multiplex PCR; TCRdb has only the in-frame clones, and not every one. The top ten hold 3.5% to 4% of the sample, which has just over 20,000 clones, approximately 94% seen once. Every patient with CD3G deficiency had evidence of autoimmunity. Patients aged 2 to 39 years had fewer naive and more memory CD4+ and CD8+ T cells. To note about this clone: As yet, its antigen is unknown.

The sample comprised CD8+ T cells sorted from blood. This clonotype originated in a child aged 2-9 years with CD3G deficiency.

CDR3 coding DNA: TGTGCCAGCAGTCTGATGGGGGGGGACACCTACGAGCAGTACTTC. Amino acids: CASSLMGGDTYEQYF. The rearrangement links TRBV27 to TRBJ2-7; maybe TRBD2 (7 bases). Trimming cost V 5 bases and J 2 bases, with 16 bases left between them. The CDR3 contains 15 residues. Germline CDR1 MNHEY, CDR2 SMNVEV (reference sequence).